This T cell receptor beta chain was obtained from a study of response to subunit inactivated influenza vaccine. J gave up 6 bases and V 3 bases, and 9 bases lay outside the gene matches. Germline V gene data show CDR1 as LGHNA and CDR2 as YNFKEQ. This CDR3 has 15 residues. Via MiXCR, TCRdb re-called the RT-PCR reads, giving one row per CDR3 protein. The table has around 530,000 distinct CDR3 sequences, approximately 12% seen once; the top ten hold more than 8.5%. This clonotype was recorded a few times. The antigen is not known. Overall study results and limits: New T cells are recruited in small numbers by each seasonal influenza vaccination, according to the authors' suggestion.

The clonotype comes from a man in his forties or fifties who received an inactivated influenza vaccine. J is TRBJ2-3 and V is TRBV4-2; TRBD2 agrees at 7 bases. This specimen was PBMCs from blood, taken on the day of vaccination. CDR3 protein: CASSQGSSGLDTQYF. Written as DNA, the CDR3 is TGTGCCAGCAGCCAGGGGAGTAGCGGGCTCGATACGCAGTATTTT.